Described below is a single TCR beta chain sequence and its context. The antigen it recognizes is unknown. No base quality values were provided; no much bigger clone lies one nucleotide off. Libraries were constructed by the immunoSEQ multiplex PCR assay. As for how the authors treated the data: A statistical classification framework was built to diagnose cytomegalovirus status from the catalog of TCR beta chain sequences. Here the immuneACCESS table is served through TCRdb, limited to in-frame sequences with V and J called. Missing clones are a known gap in these copies; in checked studies unresolved V genes cover under half, and the rest lacks a known reason. V, J and clone size are taken as reported in that table, and D and trimming were inferred from the DNA itself. The sample profile shows 150,000 to 200,000 clones; 84% of them were found once. The leading ten clones occupy about 7% of the sample.

These data are taken from a study of cytomegalovirus exposure and HLA in healthy donors (dated by TCRdb to about 2017). Study-level background: The 500 to 700 repertoires of the first cohort and the approximately 130 validation repertoires were produced on the same platform, according to a later analysis. The study aimed to test whether cataloging public T cell receptors could reveal signatures of past pathogen exposure. Besides the first cohort of approximately 670 subjects, a separate validation cohort made up of 120 different subjects was used. High-throughput TCR immunosequencing, statistical association of individual TCRs with disease status, and machine learning were combined to predict cytomegalovirus infection status. Broad study findings and their caveats: A later analysis had no HLA typing for the validation cohort, so co-occurrence there was scored across all 130 or so repertoires. In the study, about 150 TCR beta chains were listed as associated with cytomegalovirus. A few of the identified cytomegalovirus-associated TCR beta chains were confirmed in vitro to be specific for cytomegalovirus antigens. The authors suggested that the approach could potentially be generalized to other disease states and immunological phenotypes. Most TCR sequences were seen in very few donors, while some public TCRs were found in many individuals. Subsequent analysis determined that TCRs grouped into clusters in the first cohort also showed a tendency toward co-occurrence across the roughly 120 validation repertoires, and 85% to 95% of cluster scores exceeded 0. The classifier was reported to diagnose cytomegalovirus status with high specificity and sensitivity in both the original cohort and the validation cohort.

The donors were included in the validation cohort of approximately 120 subjects, a group kept apart from the approximately 700-subject first cohort. Sequencing input: PBMCs. This sequence was found in a man between 18 and 29 years old in good health and CMV-seropositive.

CDR3 reads: CASSFTGGETQYF. The DNA sequence is TGTGCCAGCAGCTTCACAGGGGGGGAGACCCAGTACTTC. The chain links TRBV7-8 with TRBJ2-5; 8 nucleotides in the junction match TRBD1. The CDR3 contains 13 residues, cysteine and phenylalanine counted. The kept DNA is CDR3 alone, 39 bases in frame from the first base. Here V drops 3 bases and J drops 5 bases, and the junction holds 2 bases not matched to any gene. Per the germline V gene, SGHVS is the CDR1 and FQNEAQ is the CDR2. Reference TRBV7-8 and TRBJ2-5 proteins supply the regions before and after the CDR3; the full variable domain is: GAGVSQSPRYKVAKRGQDVALRCDPISGHVSLFWYQQALGQGPEFLTYFQNEAQLDKSGLPSDRFFAERPEGSVSTLKIQRTQQEDSAVYLCASSFTGGETQYFGPGTRLLVL.